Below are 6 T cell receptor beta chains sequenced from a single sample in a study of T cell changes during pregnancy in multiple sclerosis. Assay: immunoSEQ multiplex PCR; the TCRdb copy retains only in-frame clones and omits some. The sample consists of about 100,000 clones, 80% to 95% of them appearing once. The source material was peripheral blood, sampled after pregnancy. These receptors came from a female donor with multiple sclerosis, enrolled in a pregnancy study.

The CDR3 is CASSSLTSGSTEAFF. Written as DNA, the CDR3 is TGTGCCAGCAGCTCCTTGACCAGCGGTAGCACTGAAGCTTTCTTT. This sequence joins TRBV7-9 and TRBJ1-1; no firm D call. V lost 4 bases to trimming and J lost 4 bases, with 16 bases between them. Germline V CDR1 and CDR2: SEHNR, FQNEAQ (reference sequence). The CDR3 loop spans 15 amino acids.

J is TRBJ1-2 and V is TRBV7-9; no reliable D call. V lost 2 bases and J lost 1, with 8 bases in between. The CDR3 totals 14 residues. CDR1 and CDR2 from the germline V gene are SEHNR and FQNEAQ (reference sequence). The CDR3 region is CASSLIVGNYGYTF. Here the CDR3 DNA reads TGTGCCAGCAGCTTAATCGTCGGTAACTATGGCTACACCTTC.

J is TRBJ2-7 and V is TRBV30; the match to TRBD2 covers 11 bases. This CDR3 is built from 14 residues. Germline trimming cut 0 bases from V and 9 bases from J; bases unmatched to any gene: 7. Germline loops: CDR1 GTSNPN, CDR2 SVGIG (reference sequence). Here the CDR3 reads CAWSVDSGRGGQYF. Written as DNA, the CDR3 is TGTGCCTGGAGTGTTGATAGCGGGAGGGGCGGGCAGTACTTC.

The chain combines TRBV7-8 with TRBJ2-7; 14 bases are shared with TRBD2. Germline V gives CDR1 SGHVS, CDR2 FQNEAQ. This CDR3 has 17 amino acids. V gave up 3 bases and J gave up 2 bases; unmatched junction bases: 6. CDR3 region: CASSLGLAGVAAYEQYF. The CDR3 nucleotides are TGTGCCAGCAGCTTGGGACTAGCGGGGGTCGCGGCCTACGAGCAGTACTTC.

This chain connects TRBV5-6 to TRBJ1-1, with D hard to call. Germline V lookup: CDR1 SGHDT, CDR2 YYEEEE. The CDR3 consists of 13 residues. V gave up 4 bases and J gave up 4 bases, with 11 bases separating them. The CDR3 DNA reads TGTGCCAGCAGCCTCTTGCGGGGCACTGAAGCTTTCTTT. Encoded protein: CASSLLRGTEAFF.

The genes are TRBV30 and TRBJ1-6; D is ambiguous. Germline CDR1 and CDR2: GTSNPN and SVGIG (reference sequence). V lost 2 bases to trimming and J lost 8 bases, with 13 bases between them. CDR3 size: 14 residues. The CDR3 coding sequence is TGTGCCTGGAGTATCCGGGGTGTTCATTCACCCCTCCACTTT. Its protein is CAWSIRGVHSPLHF.